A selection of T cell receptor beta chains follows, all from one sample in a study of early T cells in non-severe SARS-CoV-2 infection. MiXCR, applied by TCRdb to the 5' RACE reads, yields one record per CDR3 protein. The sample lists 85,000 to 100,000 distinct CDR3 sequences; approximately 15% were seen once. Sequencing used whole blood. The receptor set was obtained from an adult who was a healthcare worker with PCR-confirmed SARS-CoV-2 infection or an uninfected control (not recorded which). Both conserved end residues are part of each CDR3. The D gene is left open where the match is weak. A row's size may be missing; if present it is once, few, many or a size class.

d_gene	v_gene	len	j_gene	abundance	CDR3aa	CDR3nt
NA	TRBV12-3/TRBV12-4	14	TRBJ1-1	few	CASSPRRGDAEAFF	TGTGCCAGCAGTCCACGTCGAGGGGACGCTGAAGCTTTCTTT
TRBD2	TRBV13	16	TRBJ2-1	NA	CASSPKRLAGLNEQFF	TGTGCCAGCAGCCCCAAACGGCTAGCGGGGCTCAATGAGCAGTTCTTC
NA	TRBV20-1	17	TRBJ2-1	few	CSARKRRFGSSYNEQFF	TGCAGTGCTAGAAAGCGGCGGTTCGGAAGCTCCTACAATGAGCAGTTCTTC
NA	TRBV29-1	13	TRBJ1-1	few	CSVAGQGISEAFF	TGCAGCGTTGCGGGGCAGGGGATCTCTGAAGCTTTCTTT
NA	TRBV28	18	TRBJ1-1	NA	CASSLRKGRGQLNTEAFF	TGTGCCAGCAGTTTACGCAAAGGGAGAGGACAGTTGAACACTGAAGCTTTCTTT
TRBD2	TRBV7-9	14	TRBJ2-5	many	CASSQLAGKETQYF	TGTGCCAGCAGCCAGCTAGCGGGAAAAGAGACCCAGTACTTC
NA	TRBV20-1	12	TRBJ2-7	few	CSAAESTYEQYF	TGCAGTGCTGCGGAGTCTACCTACGAGCAGTACTTC
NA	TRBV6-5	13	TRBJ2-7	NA	CASSYSSTDEQYF	TGTGCCAGCAGTTATTCTAGTACCGACGAGCAGTACTTC
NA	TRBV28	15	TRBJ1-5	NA	CASSLSLHSNQPQHF	TGTGCCAGCAGTTTAAGCCTTCATAGCAATCAGCCCCAGCATTTT
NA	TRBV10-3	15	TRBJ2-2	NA	CAISESIPGTGELFF	TGTGCCATCAGTGAGTCGATTCCGGGCACCGGGGAGCTGTTTTTT
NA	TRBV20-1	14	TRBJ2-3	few	CSATGLVYTDTQYF	TGCAGTGCGACCGGACTGGTTTACACAGATACGCAGTATTTT
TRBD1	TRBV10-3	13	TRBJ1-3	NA	CAISGQGGNTIYF	TGTGCCATCTCCGGACAGGGAGGAAACACCATATATTTT
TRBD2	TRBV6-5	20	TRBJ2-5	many	CASSTSPPGLAAQNQETQYF	TGTGCCAGCAGTACGTCCCCACCGGGACTAGCGGCCCAAAATCAAGAGACCCAGTACTTC
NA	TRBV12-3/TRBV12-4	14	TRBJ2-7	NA	CASSLTSPSYEQYF	TGTGCCAGCAGTTTAACCAGTCCCTCCTACGAGCAGTACTTC
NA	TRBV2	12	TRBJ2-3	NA	CASSSFTDTQYF	TGTGCCAGCAGTTCGTTCACAGATACGCAGTATTTT
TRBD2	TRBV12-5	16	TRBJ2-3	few	CASGRNVQRDSDTQYF	TGTGCTAGTGGTCGTAACGTCCAGCGGGACTCAGATACGCAGTATTTT
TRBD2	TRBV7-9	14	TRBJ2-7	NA	CASSFSGSAYEQYF	TGTGCCAGCAGCTTTAGCGGGAGTGCCTACGAGCAGTACTTC
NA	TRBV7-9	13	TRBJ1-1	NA	CASRPGPGGGAFF	TGTGCCAGCAGACCCGGGCCGGGCGGCGGGGCTTTCTTT
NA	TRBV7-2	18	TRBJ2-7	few	CASSLVPSSPTSSYEQYF	TGTGCCAGCAGCTTAGTTCCTAGCTCGCCTACCTCCTCCTACGAGCAGTACTTC
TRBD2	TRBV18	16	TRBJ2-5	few	CASSPLAGARRETQYF	TGTGCCAGCTCACCACTAGCGGGAGCCCGCCGAGAGACCCAGTACTTC
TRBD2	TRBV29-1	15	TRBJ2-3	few	CSVEGLAGRTDTQYF	TGCAGCGTTGAAGGCCTAGCGGGAAGGACAGATACGCAGTATTTT
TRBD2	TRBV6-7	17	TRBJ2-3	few	CASSYSEGLASSDTQYF	TGTGCCAGCAGTTACTCCGAGGGACTAGCGAGTTCTGATACGCAGTATTTT
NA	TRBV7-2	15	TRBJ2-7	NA	CGSSLFGDFTYEQYF	TGTGGCAGCAGCTTATTCGGGGATTTCACCTACGAGCAGTACTTC
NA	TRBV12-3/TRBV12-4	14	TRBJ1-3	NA	CASSWGTTGNTIYF	TGTGCCAGCAGTTGGGGGACAACTGGAAACACCATATATTTT
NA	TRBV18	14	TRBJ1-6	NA	CASSPSGQPSPLHF	TGTGCCAGCTCACCCTCCGGACAGCCTTCACCCCTCCACTTT
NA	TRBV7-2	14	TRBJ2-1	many	CASSLRGDYNEQFF	TGTGCCAGCAGCTTAAGAGGGGACTACAATGAGCAGTTCTTC
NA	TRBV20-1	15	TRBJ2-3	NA	CSVAPGHLGADTQYF	TGCAGTGTTGCTCCGGGACACCTTGGAGCAGATACGCAGTATTTT
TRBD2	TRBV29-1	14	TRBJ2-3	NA	CSISGGRVGDTQYF	TGCAGCATCTCCGGCGGGAGGGTCGGAGATACGCAGTATTTT
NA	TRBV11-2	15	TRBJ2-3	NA	CASRRPGTKTDTQYF	TGTGCCAGCAGACGCCCCGGGACCAAGACAGATACGCAGTATTTT
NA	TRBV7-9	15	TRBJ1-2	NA	CASSLVAGRNYGYTF	TGTGCCAGCAGCTTAGTTGCAGGGAGGAACTATGGCTACACCTTC
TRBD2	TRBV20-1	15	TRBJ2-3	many	CSARVPSGREDTQYF	TGCAGTGCTAGAGTCCCCAGCGGGAGGGAAGATACGCAGTATTTT
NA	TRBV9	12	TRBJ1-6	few	CASGTPNSPLHF	TGTGCCAGCGGGACACCAAATTCACCCCTCCACTTT
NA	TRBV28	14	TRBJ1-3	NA	CASSDSFSGNTIYF	TGTGCCAGCAGCGACAGTTTTTCTGGAAACACCATATATTTT
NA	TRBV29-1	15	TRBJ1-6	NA	CSVEQGTFGNSPLHF	TGCAGCGTTGAGCAGGGGACGTTCGGGAATTCACCCCTCCACTTT
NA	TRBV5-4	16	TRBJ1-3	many	CASSLEGFGSGNTIYF	TGTGCCAGCAGCTTGGAAGGGTTTGGGAGTGGAAACACCATATATTTT
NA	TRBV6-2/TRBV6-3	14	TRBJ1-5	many	CASSYPGSNQPQHF	TGTGCCAGCAGTTACCCCGGGTCCAATCAGCCCCAGCATTTT
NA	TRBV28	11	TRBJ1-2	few	CASSLERSYTF	TGTGCCAGCAGTTTAGAGAGGAGCTACACCTTC
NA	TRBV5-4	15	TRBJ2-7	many	CASSPPGAGSEEQYF	TGTGCCAGCAGCCCACCTGGGGCAGGTTCGGAAGAGCAGTACTTC
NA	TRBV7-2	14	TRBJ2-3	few	CASSSTHGSDTQYF	TGTGCCAGCAGCTCCACACACGGATCAGATACGCAGTATTTT
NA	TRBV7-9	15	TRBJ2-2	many	CASSPPPVDTGELFF	TGTGCCAGCAGCCCACCCCCCGTGGACACCGGGGAGCTGTTTTTT